These 27 T cell receptor beta chains share one sample of origin, sequenced in a study of blood T cells in healthy people across ages. A second 7 to 11 cycle PCR used barcoded and J-beta primers. TCRdb reprocessed the 5' RACE reads via MiXCR and lists one record per CDR3 protein. The repertoire consists of 700,000 to 1,000,000 distinct CDR3 sequences, with more than 40% occurring once and the leading ten covering roughly 19%. Sequenced: blood. These receptors all stem from a man aged 55 to 70 in good health.

V and J are TRBV6-2 or TRBV6-3 and TRBJ1-5, with D possibly matching TRBD1 (6 bases). V was shortened by 2 bases and J by 6 bases, with 20 bases between the two germline ends. The germline V gene has CDR1 MNHEY and CDR2 SVGEGT. This CDR3 has 17 residues. CDR3 residues: CASSYSFGRGIGQPQHF. The DNA for the CDR3 is TGTGCCAGCAGTTACAGTTTCGGCAGGGGTATAGGTCAGCCCCAGCATTTT.

This clonotype was picked up many times. The V gene is TRBV5-1, the J gene TRBJ2-1; D is perhaps TRBD1 or TRBD2 (5 bases each). This CDR3 is built from 15 residues. Germline V CDR1 and CDR2: SGHRS, YFSETQ. V shed 4 bases and J shed 3 bases, with 14 bases lying between them. DNA of the CDR3: TGCGCCAGCAGCGTTACCGGGACCGACTACAATGAGCAGTTCTTC. It is translated as CASSVTGTDYNEQFF.

This clonotype was detected a few times. The chain couples TRBV5-1 to TRBJ1-4; 8 bases are shared with TRBD1. Germline V gene lookup returns CDR1 SGHRS and CDR2 YFSETQ. The CDR3 runs 14 residues. V was pared by 4 bases and J by 7 bases, with 6 bases of the junction left unmatched. The CDR3 here is CASSADRVTEKLFF. The DNA for the CDR3 is TGCGCCAGCAGCGCGGACAGGGTAACTGAAAAACTGTTTTTT. The full variable domain, in which reference TRBV5-1 and TRBJ1-4 provide the parts outside the CDR3, is KAGVTQTPRYLIKTRGQQVTLSCSPISGHRSVSWYQQTPGQGLQFLFEYFSETQRNKGNFPGRFSGRQFSNSRSEMNVSTLELGDSALYLCASSADRVTEKLFFGSGTQLSVL.

The chain couples TRBV30 to TRBJ2-7, with D perhaps matching TRBD1 (7 bases). The germline gives CDR1 GTSNPN, CDR2 SVGIG (reference sequence). V gave up 0 bases and J gave up 2 bases, with 14 bases separating them. This CDR3 is built from 15 residues. The CDR3 spells CAWSVHQGGTYEQYF. Written as DNA, the CDR3 is TGTGCCTGGAGTGTACACCAGGGGGGAACCTACGAGCAGTACTTC.

The sample holds a few counts of this clonotype. The chain is built from TRBV29-1 and TRBJ1-2; D is ambiguous. This CDR3 spans 11 amino acids. The ends were cut back, 8 bases at V and 5 bases at J, with 12 bases in the middle. The germline gives CDR1 SQVTM, CDR2 ANQGSEA. The CDR3 region is CSILYRYGYTF. The CDR3 DNA reads as TGCAGCATACTATACAGATATGGCTACACCTTC.

This clonotype showed up just a few times. This sequence joins TRBV6-5 and TRBJ2-7, with 12 bases lining up with TRBD2. Unmatched junction bases numbered 3, after V lost 4 bases and J lost 2 bases. The CDR3 loop spans 15 amino acids. Germline CDR1 is MNHEY and CDR2 is SVGAGI. The CDR3 coding sequence is TGTGCCAGCAGTTCACTAGCGGGGGGCGCCTACGAGCAGTACTTC. This encodes CASSSLAGGAYEQYF.

V usage is TRBV20-1 and J usage is TRBJ2-3; no firm D call. The CDR3 has 12 residues. Per the germline V gene, CDR1 is DFQATT and CDR2 is SNEGSKA (reference sequence). The V and J ends lost 6 bases and 4 bases respectively, with 11 bases between them. This CDR3 is CSASLQSDTQYF. CDR3 bases: TGCAGTGCCTCCCTTCAGTCAGATACGCAGTATTTT.

CDR3 bases: TGCAGCGCCCTGGACTTCTTCACTACAGATACGCAGTATTTT. Amino acids: CSALDFFTTDTQYF. The chain combines TRBV29-1 with TRBJ2-3, with a weak D call TRBD2 (5 bases). The CDR3 is made up of 14 amino acids. V was shortened by 7 bases and J by 3 bases, with 17 bases between the two germline ends. The germline V gene encodes CDR1 SQVTM and CDR2 ANQGSEA.

This rearrangement joins TRBV20-1 to TRBJ1-2, with D possibly matching TRBD1 (6 bases). V was pared by 5 bases and J by 2 bases, with 15 bases between. Per germline, CDR1 DFQATT and CDR2 SNEGSKA (reference sequence). CDR3 length equals 14 residues. CDR3 in DNA: TGCAGTGCTGGTGTCGGGGACACCAACTATGGCTACACCTTC. Protein: CSAGVGDTNYGYTF.

In its sample, this clonotype was seen a few times. The rearrangement links TRBV20-1 to TRBJ1-1, with D uncertain. Germline CDR1 is DFQATT and CDR2 is SNEGSKA (reference sequence). The CDR3 is 12 residues long. V dropped 1 base and J dropped 1 base, with 4 bases sitting between them. In nucleotides, the CDR3 is TGCAGTGCTAGAGTACAGAACACTGAAGCTTTCTTT. Protein: CSARVQNTEAFF.

The chain carries TRBV9 and TRBJ2-1; 12 nucleotides line up with TRBD1. Trimming took 3 bases from V and 2 from J; bases not matched to a gene: 3. Germline CDR1 and CDR2: SGDLS and YYNGEE. CDR3 length equals 16 residues. CDR3 DNA sequence: TGTGCCAGCAGCGCCGGGACAGGGGGCCCCTACAATGAGCAGTTCTTC. As protein: CASSAGTGGPYNEQFF.

Note on this clonotype: This may arise from a read error, as a much more abundant clone is one base away. This rearrangement joins TRBV2 to TRBJ2-4; D is possibly TRBD1 or TRBD2 (6 bases each). This CDR3 is built from 13 residues. The germline gives CDR1 SNHLY, CDR2 FYNNEI. The CDR3 nucleotides are TGTGCCAGCAACCGGGGGCCCGAAAACACTCAGTACTTC. Protein sequence: CASNRGPENTQYF. Together with reference TRBV2 and TRBJ2-4, the CDR3 gives the full variable domain: EPEVTQTPSHQVTQMGQEVILRCVPISNHLYFYWYRQILGQKVEFLVSFYNNEISEKSEIFDDQFSVERPDGSNFTLKIRSTKLEDSAMYFCASNRGPENTQYFGAGTRLSVL.

This clonotype was observed a handful of times. CDR3 region: CASSYTGDGDEAFF. In DNA, the CDR3 is TGTGCCAGCAGTTACACGGGGGACGGGGATGAAGCTTTCTTT. This chain joins TRBV6-5 and TRBJ1-1; TRBD1 is a possible D gene (5 bases). V was trimmed by 2 bases and J by 7 bases, leaving 14 bases between them. In germline, CDR1 is MNHEY, CDR2 SVGAGI. The CDR3 extends over 14 amino acids.

The rearrangement uses TRBV29-1 and TRBJ2-3, with D tentatively TRBD2 (5 bases). Germline V gives CDR1 SQVTM, CDR2 ANQGSEA. V lost 1 base and J 4 bases, leaving 12 bases between the germline ends. The CDR3 has 14 residues. The CDR3 protein is CSVEGRGRADTQYF. The DNA of the CDR3 is TGCAGCGTTGAAGGGAGAGGGCGGGCAGATACGCAGTATTTT.

This clonotype showed up just a few times. The chain carries TRBV7-2 and TRBJ2-1; TRBD2 matches at 9 bases. Losses at the gene ends were 8 bases for V and 0 bases for J; bases not matched to a gene: 2. The CDR3 extends over 14 amino acids. Germline V CDR1 and CDR2: SGHTA, FQGNSA. Written as DNA, the CDR3 is TGTGCCAGCCTTAGCGGGGGCTCCTACAATGAGCAGTTCTTC. Encoded protein: CASLSGGSYNEQFF.

This clonotype was seen repeatedly, ten times or more. The gene calls are TRBV7-2 and TRBJ2-3, with D perhaps TRBD2 (6 bases). Germline CDR1 reads SGHTA; CDR2 reads FQGNSA. Deletions cut 6 bases from V and 2 bases from J, with 15 bases between. The CDR3 contains 15 residues. In DNA form, the CDR3 reads TGTGCCAGCAGTCCAACCCGGACTAACACAGATACGCAGTATTTT. Translated, it gives CASSPTRTNTDTQYF.

This chain joins TRBV3-1 and TRBJ1-1; possibly TRBD1 for D (5 bases). Germline V gene lookup returns CDR1 LGHDT and CDR2 YNNKEL (reference sequence). This CDR3 has 14 amino acids. V was pared by 4 bases and J by 5 bases, with 14 bases between. The CDR3 DNA reads TGTGCCAGCAGCCTGGGGGGGGGTTTAACTGAAGCTTTCTTT. The encoded protein is CASSLGGGLTEAFF.

This clonotype was detected only a few times. The CDR3 coding sequence is TGTGCCAGCAGTTTAACAAGTGAAGCTTTCTTT. It yields the protein CASSLTSEAFF. The chain links TRBV6-2 or TRBV6-3 to TRBJ1-1; no firm D call. V dropped 4 bases and J dropped 7 bases, with 7 bases sitting between them. This CDR3 spans 11 amino acids. Germline CDR1 is MNHEY and CDR2 is SVGEGT.

This clonotype was found many times. The chain joins TRBV20-1 to TRBJ1-2; D not certain. Germline lookup yields CDR1 DFQATT and CDR2 SNEGSKA (reference sequence). The CDR3 sequence is 11 residues long. V was shortened by 6 bases and J by 4 bases, with 9 bases between the two germline ends. The CDR3 nucleotides are TGCAGTGCCGAGTCCACCTATGGCTACACCTTC. It is translated as CSAESTYGYTF.

The chain couples TRBV20-1 to TRBJ2-1; 13 bases align to TRBD2. The V segment lost 5 bases and the J segment 5 bases; nucleotides outside the gene matches: 9. Germline V gene sequence: CDR1 DFQATT, CDR2 SNEGSKA (reference sequence). The CDR3 covers 16 residues. The CDR3 sequence: CSAGMTSGGKHNEQFF. CDR3 coding DNA: TGCAGTGCTGGGATGACTAGCGGGGGGAAACACAATGAGCAGTTCTTC.

In its sample, this clonotype was seen a few times. The V gene is TRBV28, the J gene TRBJ2-3, with unresolved D. Trimming shortened V by 5 bases and J by 6 bases, and 9 bases separated the two germline ends. The CDR3 runs 12 residues. The V gene's germline CDR1 is MDHEN and CDR2 SYDVKM. The CDR3 bases are TGTGCCAGCAGTCTTGCGTGGGATACGCAGTATTTT. Amino acid sequence: CASSLAWDTQYF.

Turning to this clonotype: This may stem from a read error, because a much larger clone lies one nucleotide away. The chain is built from TRBV6-2 or TRBV6-3 and TRBJ2-5; TRBD2 is a possible D gene (5 bases). This CDR3 spans 13 amino acids. Germline values: CDR1 MNHEY, CDR2 SVGEGT. V lost 5 bases and J 11 bases, leaving 18 bases between the germline ends. The CDR3 nucleotides are TGTGCCAGCAGTGACCGGGGTGGAAGGCAGCAGTACTTC. It encodes CASSDRGGRQQYF.

This chain links TRBV9 with TRBJ1-2; 8 nucleotides agree with TRBD1. The CDR3 runs to 12 residues. Germline loops: CDR1 SGDLS, CDR2 YYNGEE. The V and J ends lost 4 bases and 13 bases, in that order; junction bases with no gene match: 9. CDR3 loop: CASSPRHRGFTF. The CDR3 nucleotides are TGTGCCAGCAGCCCTCGTCACAGGGGGTTCACCTTC.

This clonotype was detected many times. A much larger clone is a single base away; this may be a read error. The chain is built from TRBV18 and TRBJ2-1; no firm D call. The end of the DNA is better explained by TRBJ2-7, so the J call may be wrong. The CDR3 has 13 residues. From germline, CDR1 is KGHSH and CDR2 LQKENI. The CDR3: CASSSGRYNEQYF. The CDR3 DNA reads TGTGCCAGCTCATCAGGACGTTACAATGAGCAGTACTTC.

The chain joins TRBV12-3 or TRBV12-4 to TRBJ2-5, with D unresolved. Trimming took off 7 bases at V and 5 bases at J, with 11 bases between the two ends. The CDR3 covers 12 residues. DNA for the CDR3: TGTGCCAGCACCGCCAATTCGGAGACCCAGTACTTC. Translation: CASTANSETQYF.

In this sample, this clonotype turned up many times. This chain joins TRBV6-6 and TRBJ2-5; 7 bases match TRBD1. From germline, CDR1 is MNHNY and CDR2 SVGAGI (reference sequence). CDR3 length: 14 amino acids. V trimming: 4 bases; J trimming: 0 bases; junction bases outside the gene matches: 2. The CDR3 DNA is TGTGCCAGCAGTTCCGACAGGGACCAAGAGACCCAGTACTTC. Amino acid sequence: CASSSDRDQETQYF.

The V gene is TRBV29-1, the J gene TRBJ2-1; 11 positions match TRBD1. CDR3 length equals 18 residues. CDR1 and CDR2 from the germline V gene are SQVTM and ANQGSEA. CDR3 in DNA: TGCGGCCACCGTTCGGACAGGGGGCAAGGGGGCTCCTACAATGAGCAGTTCTTC. This codes for CGHRSDRGQGGSYNEQFF.